This T cell receptor beta chain is drawn from a study of radiotherapy plus CTLA-4 blockade in lung cancer (dated by TCRdb to between 2018 and 2020). Regarding the research as a whole: Among enrolled patients, roughly 20% had an objective response and about 30% reached disease control.

The library was generated by the immunoSEQ multiplex PCR assay. TCRdb mirrors the immuneACCESS table, restricted to in-frame sequences. Some clones are absent from its copies; in checked studies, under half trace to an unresolved V gene, and the reason for the others is unknown. This sample has 50,000 to 65,000 clones in its table, and around four fifths of those were observed once. The ten largest account for roughly 6% of the sample. Including cysteine and phenylalanine, the CDR3 has 18 amino acids. Here the CDR3 DNA is all that survives: 54 bases in frame from base 1. In this study, focal radiation therapy paired with CTLA-4 blockade (ipilimumab) was tested in patients who had chemo-refractory metastatic non-small-cell lung cancer. Broad study findings and their caveats: After treatment with radiotherapy and ipilimumab, TCR clones that originated in tumors expanded in peripheral blood. The strongest predictors of response were reported to be early dynamic shifts in blood T cell clones along with a rise in serum interferon-beta following radiation.

Of note for this clone: No antigen is known for it. No base qualities exist here, and no much larger clone lies one base off it.

This TCR derives from a human donor with non-small cell lung cancer whose response to radiotherapy plus ipilimumab could not be evaluated. Sequences were derived from peripheral blood, sampled from a patient treated with radiotherapy plus ipilimumab. Recombination joined TRBV12-1 with TRBJ1-3; TRBD1 reflects the table's D call only, with no check against the DNA. TRBV12-1 corresponds to a pseudogene. The CDR3 reads CASSPRGTASTSGNTIYF. The DNA sequence is given as TGTGCCAGCAGCCCGAGGGGGACAGCTTCTACCTCTGGAAACACCATATATTTT.